These 26 T cell receptor beta chains were sequenced from one sample in a study of shared clonotypes between healthy human individuals. Sequenced by immunoSEQ multiplex PCR; TCRdb stores in-frame clones only, minus some. Of some 1 million clones detected, roughly 80% appear once; the ten largest clones hold approximately 1.5%. Source material: memory CD4+ T cells sorted from blood. Subset meaning: CD45RA-negative fraction. The source of these receptors is a man between 18 and 35 years old in good health.

To note about this clone: The identical CDR3 is also encoded by other nucleotide sequences in the sample. The chain uses TRBV5-1 and TRBJ2-7; 10 bases are a match to TRBD1. Per the germline V gene, CDR1 is SGHRS and CDR2 is YFSETQ. The V and J ends lost 4 bases and 3 bases, in that order; junction bases with no gene match: 4. The CDR3 runs to 14 residues. The CDR3 loop is CASSRTGGNYEQYF. The CDR3 DNA sequence: TGCGCCAGCAGCAGGACAGGGGGAAACTACGAGCAGTACTTC.

This clone was observed once. J is TRBJ2-7 and V is TRBV4-2; possibly TRBD2 for D (6 bases). V was trimmed by 4 bases and J by 2 bases, leaving 15 bases between them. CDR1 is LGHNA and CDR2 is YNFKEQ in the germline V gene. This CDR3 has 15 residues. CDR3 DNA: TGTGCCAGCAGCCCCGACGGGGGTGGGGCCTACGAGCAGTACTTC. Its translation: CASSPDGGGAYEQYF.

This clone showed up many times. CDR3: CASSGLAGGVQYF. The DNA for the CDR3 is TGTGCCAGCTCGGGACTAGCGGGGGGAGTGCAGTATTTT. The J gene is TRBJ2-3, the V gene TRBV19, with 15 bases identical to TRBD2. The CDR3 sequence is 13 residues long. Germline V gene lookup returns CDR1 LNHDA and CDR2 SQIVND (reference sequence). V lost 9 bases to trimming and J lost 11 bases; unmatched junction nucleotides: 6.

On this clone: Other nucleotide sequences from this sample produce the same CDR3. The J gene is TRBJ2-2, the V gene TRBV30, with D unclear. Germline V gene sequence: CDR1 GTSNPN, CDR2 SVGIG (reference sequence). The V and J ends lost 0 bases and 0 bases respectively, with 5 bases between them. The CDR3 is made up of 14 amino acids. Written as DNA, the CDR3 is TGTGCCTGGAGTGTAAACGCGAACACCGGGGAGCTGTTTTTT. This codes for CAWSVNANTGELFF.

The rearrangement links TRBV9 to TRBJ1-1; D uncertain. The V gene's germline CDR1 is SGDLS and CDR2 YYNGEE. There are 14 residues in the CDR3. The germline V and J ends were trimmed by 4 bases and 1 base, with 11 bases remaining between them. CDR3 sequence reads: CASSQRAGNTEAFF. The CDR3 nucleotides are TGTGCCAGCAGCCAAAGGGCAGGGAACACTGAAGCTTTCTTT.

V is TRBV18 and J is TRBJ2-3, with 8 bases fitting TRBD1. V trimming: 6 bases; J trimming: 0 bases; junction bases outside the gene matches: 8. In germline, CDR1 is KGHSH, CDR2 LQKENI. The CDR3 runs 16 residues. The CDR3 here is CASSRGTGYSTDTQYF. The CDR3 coding sequence is TGTGCCAGCTCCAGAGGGACAGGCTATAGCACAGATACGCAGTATTTT.

The genes are TRBV7-2 and TRBJ2-6; D is unclear. Germline values: CDR1 SGHTA, CDR2 FQGNSA. Trimming shortened V by 1 base and J by 0 bases, and 16 bases separated the two germline ends. This CDR3 is 19 amino acids long. For the CDR3, the DNA is TGTGCCAGCAGCTTAGACTTTAGTGAGCGTACCTCTGGGGCCAACGTCCTGACTTTC. Translation: CASSLDFSERTSGANVLTF.

This chain joins TRBV5-4 and TRBJ2-7; D may be TRBD1 or TRBD2 (5 bases each). Germline CDR1 and CDR2: SGHNT and YYREEE (reference sequence). The CDR3 spans 14 residues. The ends were cut back, 4 bases at V and 0 bases at J, with 11 bases in the middle. The CDR3 protein is CASSTNGASYEQYF. CDR3 bases: TGTGCCAGCAGCACGAACGGGGCCTCCTACGAGCAGTACTTC.

This chain links TRBV6-1 with TRBJ2-5; TRBD1 or TRBD2 may be the D gene (6 bases each). Germline V CDR1 and CDR2: MNHNS, SASEGT. The CDR3 contains 15 residues. Trimming took off 5 bases at V and 5 bases at J, with 18 bases between the two ends. CDR3 bases: TGTGCCAGCAGTCTCCAGCCGCAGGGGAGGGAGACCCAGTACTTC. Its protein is CASSLQPQGRETQYF.

This clone was observed a single time. Other DNA sequences of this sample code for an identical CDR3. The rearrangement links TRBV6-5 to TRBJ2-3; 8 bases are shared with TRBD2. CDR3 size: 14 residues. Germline CDR1 is MNHEY and CDR2 is SVGAGI. V shed 5 bases, J shed 1 base, and the junction held 2 bases outside the gene matches. In DNA form, the CDR3 reads TGTGCCAGCAGTGGACTAGCTGGCACAGATACGCAGTATTTT. This sequence encodes CASSGLAGTDTQYF.

This rearrangement joins TRBV5-8 to TRBJ2-3; tentatively, D is TRBD1 (6 bases). Germline V gene data show CDR1 as SGHTS and CDR2 as YDEGEE. CDR3 length: 15 residues. Trimming removed 4 bases at V and 3 bases at J, with 15 bases between. This CDR3 is CASSSSQGRTDTQYF. The CDR3 nucleotides read TGTGCCAGCAGCAGTTCACAGGGTCGGACAGATACGCAGTATTTT.

This clone was picked up a small number of times. The gene calls are TRBV6-1 and TRBJ1-2, with 7 bases lining up with TRBD1. V was clipped by 5 bases and J by 7 bases; unmatched bases: 7. Germline values: CDR1 MNHNS, CDR2 SASEGT. CDR3 length: 13 amino acids. Here the CDR3 reads CASSPGQFIGYTF. CDR3 DNA sequence: TGTGCCAGCAGTCCGGGACAGTTCATTGGCTACACCTTC.

This chain connects TRBV2 to TRBJ2-7; no firm D call. CDR1 and CDR2 from the germline V gene are SNHLY and FYNNEI. The CDR3 sequence is 12 residues long. V was pared by 2 bases and J by 7 bases, with 9 bases between. The CDR3 region is CASSESAGEQYF. Written as DNA, the CDR3 is TGTGCCAGCAGTGAATCCGCCGGGGAGCAGTACTTC.

As to this clone: Other DNA sequences in this specimen translate into the identical CDR3. The genes are TRBV27 and TRBJ2-5; 7 bases agree with TRBD1. The CDR3 spans 14 residues. V gave up 1 base and J gave up 1 base; unmatched junction bases: 0. Germline CDR1 MNHEY, CDR2 SMNVEV (reference sequence). This CDR3 is CASSLYRGQETQYF. The DNA for the CDR3 is TGTGCCAGCAGTTTATACAGGGGCCAAGAGACCCAGTACTTC.

The CDR3 loop reads CASKSTTTNEKLFF. DNA of the CDR3: TGTGCCTCAAAGTCGACCACAACTAATGAAAAACTGTTTTTT. V and J are TRBV2 and TRBJ1-4; unclear D gene. Germline CDR1 SNHLY, CDR2 FYNNEI. V was pared by 11 bases and J by 0 bases, with 13 bases between. The CDR3 length is 14 residues.

This chain connects TRBV30 to TRBJ1-3; TRBD1 agrees at 9 bases. CDR1 is GTSNPN and CDR2 is SVGIG in the germline V gene (reference sequence). CDR3 size: 14 residues. J lost 4 bases, V lost 8 bases, and 9 bases had no gene match. In nucleotides, the CDR3 is TGTGCCGGGGGGAACAGGGGGCTAGGAAACACCATATATTTT. Encoded protein: CAGGNRGLGNTIYF.

V and J are TRBV30 and TRBJ2-6; 7 positions match TRBD1. The CDR3 extends over 16 amino acids. J was trimmed by 0 bases and V by 4 bases; bases with no gene match: 6. CDR1 is GTSNPN and CDR2 is SVGIG in the germline V gene (reference sequence). The CDR3 bases are TGTGCCTGGAATGACAGGGTGAACTCTGGGGCCAACGTCCTGACTTTC. Translating it yields CAWNDRVNSGANVLTF.

Here the CDR3 reads CASGEAFNSPLHF. The CDR3 DNA reads as TGTGCCAGCGGAGAGGCATTTAATTCACCCCTCCACTTT. J is TRBJ1-6 and V is TRBV6-5; D is undetermined. Trimming left V 8 bases short and J 6 bases short, with 11 bases between. There are 13 residues in the CDR3. Germline V gives CDR1 MNHEY, CDR2 SVGAGI.

This clone was picked up a small number of times. J is TRBJ2-6 and V is TRBV7-9; 8 bases are shared with TRBD1. Per germline, CDR1 SEHNR and CDR2 FQNEAQ (reference sequence). The CDR3 sequence is 18 residues long. V dropped 1 base and J dropped 0; count of bases not matched to a gene: 5. CDR3 in amino acids: CASSLVTGVLSGANVLTF. DNA for the CDR3: TGTGCCAGCAGCTTAGTGACAGGGGTTCTCTCTGGGGCCAACGTCCTGACTTTC.

This sequence joins TRBV7-8 and TRBJ2-3, with 9 bases that match TRBD1. Germline V gene lookup returns CDR1 SGHVS and CDR2 FQNEAQ. This CDR3 comprises 17 residues. The V segment lost 1 base and the J segment 6 bases; nucleotides outside the gene matches: 11. The CDR3 loop reads CASSLGPTQGAGDTQYF. The DNA of the CDR3 is TGTGCCAGCAGCTTAGGCCCCACACAGGGGGCTGGTGATACGCAGTATTTT. The entire variable domain, with the rest obtained from reference TRBV7-8 and TRBJ2-3, is as follows: GAGVSQSPRYKVAKRGQDVALRCDPISGHVSLFWYQQALGQGPEFLTYFQNEAQLDKSGLPSDRFFAERPEGSVSTLKIQRTQQEDSAVYLCASSLGPTQGAGDTQYFGPGTRLTVL.

V gene TRBV7-8 combines with J gene TRBJ2-5, with D perhaps TRBD2 (6 bases). Per germline, CDR1 SGHVS and CDR2 FQNEAQ. Deletions cut 4 bases from V and 5 bases from J, with 20 bases between. The CDR3 has 16 residues. The CDR3 spells CASSYREAGTGETQYF. CDR3 nucleotides: TGTGCCAGCAGCTATAGAGAGGCGGGAACGGGGGAGACCCAGTACTTC. Full variable domain (outside the CDR3, taken from reference TRBV7-8 and TRBJ2-5): GAGVSQSPRYKVAKRGQDVALRCDPISGHVSLFWYQQALGQGPEFLTYFQNEAQLDKSGLPSDRFFAERPEGSVSTLKIQRTQQEDSAVYLCASSYREAGTGETQYFGPGTRLLVL.

This clone was seen ten or more times. Within the sample, other DNA sequences also encode this same CDR3. The chain links TRBV7-2 to TRBJ1-5, with D uncertain. Trimming cost V 4 bases and J 0 bases, with 4 bases left between them. Per germline, CDR1 SGHTA and CDR2 FQGNSA. This CDR3 comprises 13 residues. The CDR3 DNA sequence: TGTGCCAGCAGCTCCTCTAGCAATCAGCCCCAGCATTTT. This sequence encodes CASSSSSNQPQHF.

The sample holds one count of this clone. The V gene is TRBV2, the J gene TRBJ2-7; 8 nucleotides match TRBD1. Germline V gene data show CDR1 as SNHLY and CDR2 as FYNNEI. Trimming removed 5 bases from V and 6 bases from J; junction bases left unmatched: 3. CDR3 length: 12 residues. CDR3 coding DNA: TGTGCCAGCAGTCAAGACAGGGGCGAGCAGTACTTC. Translating gives CASSQDRGEQYF.

Comment on this clone: The identical CDR3 is also encoded by other nucleotide sequences in the sample. The chain joins TRBV20-1 to TRBJ1-1; 8 bases match TRBD1. The V gene end was trimmed by 5 bases and the J gene end by 5 bases; junction bases not matched to a gene: 1. Per germline, CDR1 DFQATT and CDR2 SNEGSKA (reference sequence). The CDR3 length is 11 residues. The CDR3 DNA sequence: TGCAGTGCTTACAGGGGGACTGAAGCTTTCTTT. Amino acids: CSAYRGTEAFF.

The J gene is TRBJ2-2, the V gene TRBV5-5; the D gene is possibly TRBD1 (5 bases). Germline CDR1 is SGHKS and CDR2 is YYEKEE (reference sequence). Between the trimmed V and J ends, which lost 4 bases and 6 bases, there was a span of 10 bases. The CDR3 is 13 residues long. The CDR3 spells CASSPEGAGELFF. The CDR3 DNA follows: TGTGCCAGCAGCCCCGAAGGGGCCGGGGAGCTGTTTTTT. The entire variable domain, with the rest obtained from reference TRBV5-5 and TRBJ2-2, is as follows: DAGVTQSPTHLIKTRGQQVTLRCSPISGHKSVSWYQQVLGQGPQFIFQYYEKEERGRGNFPDRFSARQFPNYSSELNVNALLLGDSALYLCASSPEGAGELFFGEGSRLTVL.

The chain combines TRBV2 with TRBJ1-5; D unclear. The CDR3 runs 13 residues. V shed 5 bases and J shed 5 bases, with 10 bases lying between them. Germline CDR1 SNHLY, CDR2 FYNNEI. The CDR3 sequence: CASSRGRDQPQHF. In nucleotides, the CDR3 is TGTGCCAGCAGTAGAGGGAGGGATCAGCCCCAGCATTTT. Filled out from reference TRBV2 and TRBJ1-5, the complete variable domain reads EPEVTQTPSHQVTQMGQEVILRCVPISNHLYFYWYRQILGQKVEFLVSFYNNEISEKSEIFDDQFSVERPDGSNFTLKIRSTKLEDSAMYFCASSRGRDQPQHFGDGTRLSIL.